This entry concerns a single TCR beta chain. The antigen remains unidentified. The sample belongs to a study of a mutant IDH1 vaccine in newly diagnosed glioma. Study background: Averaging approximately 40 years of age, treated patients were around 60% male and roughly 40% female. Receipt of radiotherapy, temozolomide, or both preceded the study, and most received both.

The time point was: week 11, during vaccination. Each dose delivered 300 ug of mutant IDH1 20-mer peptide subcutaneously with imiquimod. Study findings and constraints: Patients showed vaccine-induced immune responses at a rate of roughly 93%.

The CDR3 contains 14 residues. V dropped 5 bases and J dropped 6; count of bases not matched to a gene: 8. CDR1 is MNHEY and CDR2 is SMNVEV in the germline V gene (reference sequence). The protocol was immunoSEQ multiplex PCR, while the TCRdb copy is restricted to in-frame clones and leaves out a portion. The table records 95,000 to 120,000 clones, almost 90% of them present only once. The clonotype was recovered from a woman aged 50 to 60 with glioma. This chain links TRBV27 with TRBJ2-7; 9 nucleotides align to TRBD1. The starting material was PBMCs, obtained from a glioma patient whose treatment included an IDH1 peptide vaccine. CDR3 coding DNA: TGTGCCAGCAGTCCCACGGGACAGGGCTTCGAGCAGTACTTC. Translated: CASSPTGQGFEQYF.